The T cell receptor (beta chain) under discussion was sequenced for a study of blood T cell repertoires in COVID-19. This clone came up a few times. Method: immunoSEQ multiplex PCR; TCRdb's copy keeps in-frame clones and lacks some. The table has 150,000 to 200,000 clones, about 85% seen once. V shed 6 bases and J shed 7 bases, with 15 bases lying between them. CDR3 length: 13 amino acids. CDR1 is LGHNT and CDR2 is FRNRAP in the germline V gene. The sample taken for sequencing was peripheral blood. This TCR came from a woman aged 45-59 years with COVID-19, enrolled during active disease. The chain employs TRBV12-5 and TRBJ1-1, with D perhaps TRBD1 (5 bases). The CDR3 region has the DNA TGTGCTAGTGGCCGGGGGGTAGGCGGTGAAGCTTTCTTT. The encoded protein is CASGRGVGGEAFF.